Listed below are T cell receptor beta chains from one sample, sequenced in a study of early T cells in non-severe SARS-CoV-2 infection. TCRdb itself ran the 5' RACE reads through MiXCR, one entry per CDR3 protein. This sample has over 50,000 distinct CDR3 sequences, with less than 14% found just once. The source material was whole blood. The receptors here all came from an adult who was a healthcare worker with PCR-confirmed SARS-CoV-2 infection or an uninfected control (not recorded which). Each CDR3 is given without its conserved first and last residue. The order of the fields is clone size, V gene, J gene, CDR3 protein. Some rows have no size entry. The others give once, few or many, or a class for an expanded clone.

many	TRBV30	TRBJ1-1	AWSGPPRTGGTEAF
-	TRBV6-2/TRBV6-3	TRBJ2-2	ASSSGTGVSIGELF
many	TRBV12-3/TRBV12-4	TRBJ2-5	ASSGGFGTQY
many	TRBV10-1	TRBJ2-7	ASSTGILSEQY
many	TRBV6-5	TRBJ1-1	ASTPGGPNTEAF
many	TRBV20-1	TRBJ2-7	SARTPLRAGNYEQY
many	TRBV5-1	TRBJ2-1	ASSSGLAGALLEQF
few	TRBV4-3	TRBJ1-5	ASSRDRAGNQPQH
many	TRBV12-3/TRBV12-4	TRBJ1-4	ASSFGTGGTGVLNEKLF
-	TRBV5-1	TRBJ1-4	ASSLAGGANEKLF
-	TRBV7-9	TRBJ2-7	ASSLAGVENEQY
-	TRBV29-1	TRBJ1-1	SAGGRTEAF
-	TRBV12-5	TRBJ1-1	ATSEGRTEAF
many	TRBV4-3	TRBJ2-1	ASSQGGLANEQF
few	TRBV5-6	TRBJ2-7	ASSFQRDVRAYEQY
-	TRBV12-3/TRBV12-4	TRBJ1-2	ASSFATGAGYGYT
few	TRBV5-1	TRBJ2-3	ASSSSWVGGSTDTQY
-	TRBV6-6	TRBJ2-3	ASSYDARRDSTDTQY
-	TRBV7-6	TRBJ2-3	ASSPRLAGIMDTQY
-	TRBV11-2	TRBJ1-1	ASSSPRSIEAF
many	TRBV7-2	TRBJ2-7	ASSLGRLAGVEQY
few	TRBV27	TRBJ1-1	ASSFGSNTEAF
many	TRBV7-9	TRBJ2-3	ASSQLGGGTDTQY
many	TRBV2	TRBJ2-7	ASNSAGGPEQY
once	TRBV30	TRBJ1-2	AWSVLWESGYT
few	TRBV6-6	TRBJ2-3	ASKATGEDTQY
-	TRBV6-1	TRBJ2-5	ASSEALTGYYQETQY
-	TRBV9	TRBJ1-5	ASSPQGVGNQPQH
-	TRBV11-2	TRBJ2-1	ASSLQSLNNEQF
-	TRBV7-9	TRBJ2-3	ASSLWPAGVPDTQY
few	TRBV7-6	TRBJ2-2	ASSSDLVGELF